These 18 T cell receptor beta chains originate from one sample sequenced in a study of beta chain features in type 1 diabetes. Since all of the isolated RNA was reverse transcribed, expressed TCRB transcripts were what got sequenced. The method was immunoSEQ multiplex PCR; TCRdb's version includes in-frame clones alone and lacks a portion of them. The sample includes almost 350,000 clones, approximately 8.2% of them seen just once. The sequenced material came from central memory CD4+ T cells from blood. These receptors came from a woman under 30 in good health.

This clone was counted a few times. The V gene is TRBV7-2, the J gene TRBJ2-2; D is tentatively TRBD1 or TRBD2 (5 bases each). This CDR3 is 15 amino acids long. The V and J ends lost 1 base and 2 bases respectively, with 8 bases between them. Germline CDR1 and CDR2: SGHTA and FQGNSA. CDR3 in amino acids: CASSLGGRNTGELFF. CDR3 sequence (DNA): TGTGCCAGCAGCTTAGGGGGACGTAACACCGGGGAGCTGTTTTTT.

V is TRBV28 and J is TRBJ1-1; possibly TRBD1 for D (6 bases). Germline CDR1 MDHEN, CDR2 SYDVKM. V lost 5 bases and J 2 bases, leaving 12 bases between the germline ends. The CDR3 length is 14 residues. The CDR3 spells CASSLQGYNTEAFF. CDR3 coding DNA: TGTGCCAGCAGTCTACAGGGTTATAACACTGAAGCTTTCTTT.

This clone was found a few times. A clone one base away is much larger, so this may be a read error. The CDR3 DNA is TGTGCCAGCAGCTTAGCTGGAAACACCATATATTTT. Amino acid sequence: CASSLAGNTIYF. This chain joins TRBV7-8 and TRBJ1-3; unclear D gene. The CDR3 runs to 12 residues. Germline values: CDR1 SGHVS, CDR2 FQNEAQ. V lost 0 bases, J lost 3 bases, and 0 bases lay in between.

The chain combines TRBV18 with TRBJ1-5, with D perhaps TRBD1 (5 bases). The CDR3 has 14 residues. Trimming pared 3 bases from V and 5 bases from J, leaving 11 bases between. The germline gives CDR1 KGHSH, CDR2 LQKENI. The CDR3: CASSPGPGDQPQHF. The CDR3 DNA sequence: TGTGCCAGCTCACCCGGACCGGGGGATCAGCCCCAGCATTTT.

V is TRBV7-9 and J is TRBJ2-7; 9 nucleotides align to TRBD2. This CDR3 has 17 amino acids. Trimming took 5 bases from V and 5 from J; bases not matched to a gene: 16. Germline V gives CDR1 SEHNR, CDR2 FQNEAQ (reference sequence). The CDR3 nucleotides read TGTGCCAGCAGCCCCCCCCGCCCGGCGGGAGGGAGTGACGAGCAGTACTTC. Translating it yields CASSPPRPAGGSDEQYF.

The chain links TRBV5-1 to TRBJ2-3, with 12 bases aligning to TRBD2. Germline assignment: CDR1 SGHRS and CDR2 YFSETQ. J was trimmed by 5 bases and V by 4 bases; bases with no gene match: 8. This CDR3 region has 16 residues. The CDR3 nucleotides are TGCGCCAGCAGCCGCTCTAGCGGGAGGGCCCAAGATACGCAGTATTTT. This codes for CASSRSSGRAQDTQYF.

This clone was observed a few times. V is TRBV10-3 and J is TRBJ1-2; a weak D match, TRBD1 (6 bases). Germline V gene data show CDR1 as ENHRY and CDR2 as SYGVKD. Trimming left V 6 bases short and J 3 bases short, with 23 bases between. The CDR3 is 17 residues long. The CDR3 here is CAIREEDRTSGHYGYTF. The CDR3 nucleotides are TGTGCCATCAGGGAGGAAGACAGGACGAGCGGGCACTATGGCTACACCTTC.

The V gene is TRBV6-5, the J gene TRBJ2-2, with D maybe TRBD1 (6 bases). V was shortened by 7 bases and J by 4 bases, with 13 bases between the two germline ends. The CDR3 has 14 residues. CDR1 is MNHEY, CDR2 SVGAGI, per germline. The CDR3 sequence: CASTPRGPTGELFF. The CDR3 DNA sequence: TGTGCCAGCACCCCCAGGGGACCCACCGGGGAGCTGTTTTTT.

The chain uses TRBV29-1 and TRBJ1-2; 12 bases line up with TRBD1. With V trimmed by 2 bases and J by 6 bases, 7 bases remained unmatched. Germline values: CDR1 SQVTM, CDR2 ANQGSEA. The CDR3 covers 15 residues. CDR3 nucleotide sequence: TGCAGCGTTGAACCGGGGGGACAGGGGGCGGATGGCTACACCTTC. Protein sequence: CSVEPGGQGADGYTF. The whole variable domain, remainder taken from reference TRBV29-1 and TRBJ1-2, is SAVISQKPSRDICQRGTSLTIQCQVDSQVTMMFWYRQQPGQSLTLIATANQGSEATYESGFVIDKFPISRPNLTFSTLTVSNMSPEDSSIYLCSVEPGGQGADGYTFGSGTRLTVV.

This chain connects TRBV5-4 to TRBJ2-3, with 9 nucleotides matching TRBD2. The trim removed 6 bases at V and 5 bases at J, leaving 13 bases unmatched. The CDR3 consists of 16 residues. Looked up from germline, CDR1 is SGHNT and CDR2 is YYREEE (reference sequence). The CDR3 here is CASNAGGAGGVDTQYF. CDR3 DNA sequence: TGTGCCAGCAACGCTGGGGGAGCGGGAGGCGTAGATACGCAGTATTTT. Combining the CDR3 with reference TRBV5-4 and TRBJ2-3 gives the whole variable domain ETGVTQSPTHLIKTRGQQVTLRCSSQSGHNTVSWYQQALGQGPQFIFQYYREEENGRGNFPPRFSGLQFPNYSSELNVNALELDDSALYLCASNAGGAGGVDTQYFGPGTRLTVL.

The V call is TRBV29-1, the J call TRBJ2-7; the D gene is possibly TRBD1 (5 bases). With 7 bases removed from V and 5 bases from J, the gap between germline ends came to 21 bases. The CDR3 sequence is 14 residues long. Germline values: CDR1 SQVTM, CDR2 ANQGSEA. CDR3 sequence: CSAPRQSFKNEQYF. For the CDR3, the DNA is TGCAGCGCCCCCCGACAGTCTTTTAAGAACGAGCAGTACTTC.

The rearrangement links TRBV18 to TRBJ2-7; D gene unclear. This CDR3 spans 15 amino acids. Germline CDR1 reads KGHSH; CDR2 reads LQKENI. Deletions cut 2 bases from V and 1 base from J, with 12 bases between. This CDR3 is CASSPNPVLSYEQYF. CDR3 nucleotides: TGTGCCAGCTCACCAAATCCGGTTCTTTCCTACGAGCAGTACTTC.

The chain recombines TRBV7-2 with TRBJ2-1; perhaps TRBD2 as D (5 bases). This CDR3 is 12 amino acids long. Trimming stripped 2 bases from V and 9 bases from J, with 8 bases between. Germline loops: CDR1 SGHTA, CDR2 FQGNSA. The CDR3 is CASSLSRGEQFF. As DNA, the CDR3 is TGTGCCAGCAGCTTATCCCGGGGTGAGCAGTTCTTC.

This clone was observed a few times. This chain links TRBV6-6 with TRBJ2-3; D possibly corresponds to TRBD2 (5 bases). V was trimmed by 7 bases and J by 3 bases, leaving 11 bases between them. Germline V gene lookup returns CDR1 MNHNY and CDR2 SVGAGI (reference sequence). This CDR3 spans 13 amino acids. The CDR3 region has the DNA TGTGCCAGCACCGGACTCTTAACAGATACGCAGTATTTT. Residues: CASTGLLTDTQYF.

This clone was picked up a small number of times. The CDR3, as DNA: TGTGCCAGCAGATTAACAGGCAACGCTTTGAAAAACATTCAGTACTTC. Its translation: CASRLTGNALKNIQYF. J is TRBJ2-4 and V is TRBV28; tentatively, D is TRBD1 (5 bases). Looked up from germline, CDR1 is MDHEN and CDR2 is SYDVKM. V lost 6 bases, J lost 4 bases, and 19 bases lay in between. The CDR3 loop spans 16 amino acids.

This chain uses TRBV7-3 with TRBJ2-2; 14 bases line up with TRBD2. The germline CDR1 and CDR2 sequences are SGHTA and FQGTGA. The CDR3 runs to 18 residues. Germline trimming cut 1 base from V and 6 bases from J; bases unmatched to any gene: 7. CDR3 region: CASSLNGAGLAGAGELFF. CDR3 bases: TGTGCCAGCAGCTTAAACGGGGCGGGACTAGCGGGAGCCGGGGAGCTGTTTTTT.

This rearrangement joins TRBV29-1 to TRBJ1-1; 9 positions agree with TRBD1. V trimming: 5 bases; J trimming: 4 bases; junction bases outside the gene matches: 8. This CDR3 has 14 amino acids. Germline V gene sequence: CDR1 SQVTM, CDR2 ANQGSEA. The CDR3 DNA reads TGCAGCGTTCTTGGAGGACAGGGGTCCACTGAAGCTTTCTTT. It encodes CSVLGGQGSTEAFF.

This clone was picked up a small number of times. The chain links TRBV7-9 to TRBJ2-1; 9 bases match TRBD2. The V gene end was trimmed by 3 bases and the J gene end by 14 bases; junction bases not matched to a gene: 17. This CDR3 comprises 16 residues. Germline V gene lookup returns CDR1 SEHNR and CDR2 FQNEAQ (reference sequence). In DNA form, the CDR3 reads TGTGCCAGCAGCTTTAGCGGGGTTATAGCGGGAGACGAGAAGTTCTTC. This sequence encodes CASSFSGVIAGDEKFF.